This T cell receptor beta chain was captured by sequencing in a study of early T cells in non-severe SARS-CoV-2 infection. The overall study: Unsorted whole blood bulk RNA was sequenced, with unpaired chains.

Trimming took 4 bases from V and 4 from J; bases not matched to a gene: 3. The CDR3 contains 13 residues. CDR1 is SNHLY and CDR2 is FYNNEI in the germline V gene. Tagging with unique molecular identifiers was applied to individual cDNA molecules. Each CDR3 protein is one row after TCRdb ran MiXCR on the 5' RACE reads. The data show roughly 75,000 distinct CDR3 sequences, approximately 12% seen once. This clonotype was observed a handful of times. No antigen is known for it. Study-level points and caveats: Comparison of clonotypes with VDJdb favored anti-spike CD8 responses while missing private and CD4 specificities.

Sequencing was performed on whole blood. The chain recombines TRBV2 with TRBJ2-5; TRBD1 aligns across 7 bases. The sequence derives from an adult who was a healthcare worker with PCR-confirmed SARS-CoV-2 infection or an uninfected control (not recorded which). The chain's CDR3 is CASSVNRGETQYF. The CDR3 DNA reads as TGTGCCAGCAGTGTCAACAGGGGAGAGACCCAGTACTTC.